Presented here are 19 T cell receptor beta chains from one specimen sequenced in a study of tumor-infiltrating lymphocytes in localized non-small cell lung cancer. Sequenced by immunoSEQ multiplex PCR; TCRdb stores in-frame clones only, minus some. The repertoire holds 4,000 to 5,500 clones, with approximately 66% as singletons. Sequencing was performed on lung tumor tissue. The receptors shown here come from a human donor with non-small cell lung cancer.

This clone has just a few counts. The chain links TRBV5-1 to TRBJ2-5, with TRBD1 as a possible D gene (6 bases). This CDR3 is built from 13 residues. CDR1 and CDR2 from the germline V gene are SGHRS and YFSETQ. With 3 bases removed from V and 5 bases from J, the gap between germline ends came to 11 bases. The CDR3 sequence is CASSSQGKETQYF. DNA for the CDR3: TGCGCCAGCAGCTCACAGGGCAAGGAGACCCAGTACTTC.

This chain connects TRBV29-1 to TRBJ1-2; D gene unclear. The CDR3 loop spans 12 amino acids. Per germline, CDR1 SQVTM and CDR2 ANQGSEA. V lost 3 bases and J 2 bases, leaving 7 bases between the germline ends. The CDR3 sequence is CSVEIGNYGYTF. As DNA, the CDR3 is TGCAGCGTTGAGATCGGGAACTATGGCTACACCTTC.

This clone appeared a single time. The CDR3 nucleotides read TGTGCCAGCAGAGGGACAGGGATCTCCTACGAGCAGTACTTC. Protein sequence: CASRGTGISYEQYF. J is TRBJ2-7 and V is TRBV5-7; 9 nucleotides align to TRBD1. TRBV5-7 is reported as an ORF; its role is uncertain. The J segment lost 0 bases and the V segment lost 5 bases, leaving 3 bases of the junction unmatched. The CDR3 is made up of 14 amino acids.

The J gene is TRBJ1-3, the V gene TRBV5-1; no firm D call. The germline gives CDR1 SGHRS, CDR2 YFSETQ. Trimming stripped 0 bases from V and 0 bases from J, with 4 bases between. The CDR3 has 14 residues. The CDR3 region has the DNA TGCGCCAGCAGCTTGGAGGGCTCTGGAAACACCATATATTTT. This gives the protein CASSLEGSGNTIYF.

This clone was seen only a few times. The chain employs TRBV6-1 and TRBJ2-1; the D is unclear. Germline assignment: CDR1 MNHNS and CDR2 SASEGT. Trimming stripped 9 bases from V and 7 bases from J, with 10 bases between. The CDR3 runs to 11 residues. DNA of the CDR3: TGTGCCAGTAACAGACCAAATGAGCAGTTCTTC. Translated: CASNRPNEQFF.

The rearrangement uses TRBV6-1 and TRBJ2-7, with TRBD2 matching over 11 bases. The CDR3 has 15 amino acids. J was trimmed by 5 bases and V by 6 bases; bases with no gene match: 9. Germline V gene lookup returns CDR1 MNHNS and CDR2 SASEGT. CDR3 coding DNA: TGTGCCAGCAGCGGGCTTAGCGGGAGGGCCGACGAGCAGTACGTC. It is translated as CASSGLSGRADEQYV.

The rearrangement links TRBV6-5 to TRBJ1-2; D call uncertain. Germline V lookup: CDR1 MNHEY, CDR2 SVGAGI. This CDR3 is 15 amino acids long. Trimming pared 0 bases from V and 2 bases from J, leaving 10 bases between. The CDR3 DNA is TGTGCCAGCAGTTACTCCCGGGCCGGAAACTATGGCTACACCTTC. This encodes CASSYSRAGNYGYTF.

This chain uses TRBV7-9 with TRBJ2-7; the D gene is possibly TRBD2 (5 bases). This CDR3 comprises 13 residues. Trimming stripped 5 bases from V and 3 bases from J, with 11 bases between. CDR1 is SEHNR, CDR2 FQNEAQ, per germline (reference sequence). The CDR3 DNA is TGTGCCAGCAGCCGAGGGCCTTACTACGAGCAGTACTTC. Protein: CASSRGPYYEQYF.

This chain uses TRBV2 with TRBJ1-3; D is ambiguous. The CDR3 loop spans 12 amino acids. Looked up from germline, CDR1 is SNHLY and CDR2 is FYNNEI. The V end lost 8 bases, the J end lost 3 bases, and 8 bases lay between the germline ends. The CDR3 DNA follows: TGTGCCAGCGGAGCCAGTGGAAACACCATATATTTT. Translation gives CASGASGNTIYF.

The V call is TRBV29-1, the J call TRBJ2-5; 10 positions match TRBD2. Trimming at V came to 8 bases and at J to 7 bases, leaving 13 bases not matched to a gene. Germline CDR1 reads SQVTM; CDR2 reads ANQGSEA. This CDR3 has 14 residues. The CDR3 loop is CSHTSGMFIGTQYF. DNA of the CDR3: TGCAGCCACACTAGCGGGATGTTCATAGGGACCCAGTACTTC.

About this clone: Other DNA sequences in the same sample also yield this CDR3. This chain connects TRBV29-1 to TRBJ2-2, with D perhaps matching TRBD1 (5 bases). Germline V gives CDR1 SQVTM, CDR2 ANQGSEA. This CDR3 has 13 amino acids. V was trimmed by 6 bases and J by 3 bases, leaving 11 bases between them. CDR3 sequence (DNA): TGCAGCGTAGATAGGGGATACACCGGGGAGCTGTTTTTT. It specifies CSVDRGYTGELFF.

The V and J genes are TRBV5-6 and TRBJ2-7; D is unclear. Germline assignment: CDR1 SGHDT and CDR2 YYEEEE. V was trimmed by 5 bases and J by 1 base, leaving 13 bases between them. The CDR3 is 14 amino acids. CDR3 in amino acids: CASRRTAASYEQYF. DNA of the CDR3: TGTGCCAGCAGAAGAACAGCAGCTTCCTACGAGCAGTACTTC.

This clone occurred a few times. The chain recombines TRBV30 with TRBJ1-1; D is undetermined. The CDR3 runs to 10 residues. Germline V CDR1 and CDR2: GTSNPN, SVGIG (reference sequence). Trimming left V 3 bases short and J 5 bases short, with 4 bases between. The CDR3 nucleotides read TGTGCCTGGAGAGAGACTGAAGCTTTCTTT. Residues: CAWRETEAFF.

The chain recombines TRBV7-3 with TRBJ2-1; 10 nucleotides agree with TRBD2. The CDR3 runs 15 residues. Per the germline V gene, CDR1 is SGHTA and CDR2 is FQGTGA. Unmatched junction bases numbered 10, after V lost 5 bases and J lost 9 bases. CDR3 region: CASSPSGGAVGEQFF. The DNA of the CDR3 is TGTGCCAGCAGCCCCAGCGGGGGGGCGGTTGGTGAGCAGTTCTTC.

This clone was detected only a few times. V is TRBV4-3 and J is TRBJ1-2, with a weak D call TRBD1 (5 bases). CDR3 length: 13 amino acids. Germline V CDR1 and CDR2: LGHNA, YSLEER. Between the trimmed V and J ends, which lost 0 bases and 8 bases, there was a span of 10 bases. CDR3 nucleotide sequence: TGCGCCAGCAGCCAAGACCAGGGATCAGGCTACACCTTC. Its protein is CASSQDQGSGYTF.

The CDR3 reads CASRSSMVTDTQYF. For the CDR3, the DNA is TGTGCCAGCAGGTCTTCTATGGTCACAGATACGCAGTATTTT. The chain employs TRBV6-5 and TRBJ2-3; D remains ambiguous. CDR1 and CDR2 (germline): MNHEY, SVGAGI. The CDR3 extends over 14 amino acids. Trimming cost V 6 bases and J 2 bases, with 12 bases left between them.

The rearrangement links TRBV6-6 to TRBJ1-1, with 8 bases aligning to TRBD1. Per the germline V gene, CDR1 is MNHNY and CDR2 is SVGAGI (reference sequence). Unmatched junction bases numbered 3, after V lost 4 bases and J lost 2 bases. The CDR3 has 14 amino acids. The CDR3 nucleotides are TGTGCCAGCAGTTGGGGACAGGTCAACACTGAAGCTTTCTTT. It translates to CASSWGQVNTEAFF.

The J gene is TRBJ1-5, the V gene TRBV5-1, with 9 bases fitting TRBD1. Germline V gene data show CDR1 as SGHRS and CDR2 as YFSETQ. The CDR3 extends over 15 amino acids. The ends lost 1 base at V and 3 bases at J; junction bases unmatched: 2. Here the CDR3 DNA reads TGCGCCAGCAGCTTGCGGACAGGGGACAATCAGCCCCAGCATTTT. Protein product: CASSLRTGDNQPQHF.

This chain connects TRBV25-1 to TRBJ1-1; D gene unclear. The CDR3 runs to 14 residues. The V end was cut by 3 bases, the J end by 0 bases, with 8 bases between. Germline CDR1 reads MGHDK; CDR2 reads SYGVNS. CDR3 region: CASSDWGVNTEAFF. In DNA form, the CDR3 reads TGTGCCAGCAGTGATTGGGGAGTGAACACTGAAGCTTTCTTT.